The 11 T cell receptor beta chains in this list originate from one sample, sequenced in a study of T cells in tuberculosis. The data were produced by immunoSEQ multiplex PCR, yet TCRdb's version contains in-frame clones alone and is incomplete. The sample lists over 30,000 clones, over 85% occurring once. Stated time point: new active TB diagnosis, blood taken before or within 7 days of starting treatment. The source was PBMCs, collected at tuberculosis diagnosis. The source of these receptors is an adult with tuberculosis.

This chain links TRBV19 with TRBJ2-7; TRBD1 agrees at 12 bases. This CDR3 contains 16 residues. V trimming: 4 bases; J trimming: 7 bases; junction bases outside the gene matches: 11. Germline assignment: CDR1 LNHDA and CDR2 SQIVND (reference sequence). CDR3 in amino acids: CASSTRPGQGAREQYF. CDR3 in DNA: TGTGCCAGTAGTACCCGTCCGGGACAGGGGGCGCGAGAGCAGTACTTC.

The chain carries TRBV7-3 and TRBJ2-3; TRBD2 agrees at 8 bases. Germline V gene data show CDR1 as SGHTA and CDR2 as FQGTGA. The CDR3 runs 15 residues. V dropped 3 bases and J dropped 2; count of bases not matched to a gene: 4. The DNA of the CDR3 is TGTGCCAGCAGCTTCGCGGGAGGCCCCACAGATACGCAGTATTTT. It encodes CASSFAGGPTDTQYF.

The chain links TRBV5-1 to TRBJ2-1; tentatively, D is TRBD2 (6 bases). The CDR3 is 13 amino acids. Germline V gene lookup returns CDR1 SGHRS and CDR2 YFSETQ. The V end lost 4 bases, the J end lost 8 bases, and 13 bases lay between the germline ends. The CDR3 nucleotides are TGCGCCAGCAGCGCGGGGCAGGGCGATGAGCAGTTCTTC. This translates into CASSAGQGDEQFF.

The chain is built from TRBV2 and TRBJ1-1, with D perhaps matching TRBD1 (5 bases). The ends were cut back, 0 bases at V and 1 base at J, with 9 bases in the middle. CDR3 length equals 15 residues. In germline, CDR1 is SNHLY, CDR2 FYNNEI. The CDR3 nucleotides read TGTGCCAGCAGTGAAGCGCGTGACAGGAACACTGAAGCTTTCTTT. Amino acid sequence: CASSEARDRNTEAFF.

In this sample, this clone turned up once. The gene calls are TRBV27 and TRBJ2-1; no reliable D call. The V end lost 3 bases, the J end lost 7 bases, and 10 bases lay between the germline ends. Germline loops: CDR1 MNHEY, CDR2 SMNVEV (reference sequence). The CDR3 has 13 residues. The CDR3 sequence is CASSFAGRNEQFF. The CDR3 DNA reads as TGTGCCAGCAGTTTTGCAGGTCGAAATGAGCAGTTCTTC.

Comment on this clone: Germline is not matched at one junction end, which may reflect a read error. Other DNA sequences within the sample encode an identical CDR3. V usage is TRBV27 and J usage is TRBJ2-3; no reliable D call. Germline V gene sequence: CDR1 MNHEY, CDR2 SMNVEV (reference sequence). The length of the CDR3 is 15 residues. The CDR3 spells CASSFVGQYTDTQYF. CDR3 bases: TGTGCCAGCAGTTTTGTTGGCCAGTACACAGATACACAGTATTTT.

This chain links TRBV19 with TRBJ1-2, with 11 bases lining up with TRBD1. V lost 6 bases, J lost 4 bases, and 10 bases stayed unmatched. Germline V gene sequence: CDR1 LNHDA, CDR2 SQIVND (reference sequence). The CDR3 consists of 16 residues. The CDR3 protein is CASSIGTGGTSYGYTF. CDR3 nucleotide sequence: TGTGCCAGTAGCATCGGGACAGGGGGGACTTCCTATGGCTACACCTTC.

This chain uses TRBV15 with TRBJ1-1; the D is unclear. V lost 5 bases, J lost 1 base, and 11 bases lay in between. This CDR3 region has 14 residues. Germline V gene data show CDR1 as LNHNV and CDR2 as YYDKDF (reference sequence). In DNA form, the CDR3 reads TGTGCCACCAGCCCCCGCACAGCGAACACTGAAGCTTTCTTT. Translating it yields CATSPRTANTEAFF.

This clone was recorded once. This chain connects TRBV19 to TRBJ2-7; the D is unclear. V lost 3 bases, J lost 5 bases, and 11 bases lay in between. The CDR3 length is 13 residues. Per germline, CDR1 LNHDA and CDR2 SQIVND (reference sequence). CDR3 loop: CASSIRQVDEQYF. CDR3 sequence (DNA): TGTGCCAGTAGTATTCGGCAGGTCGACGAGCAGTACTTC.

The CDR3 nucleotides are TGTGCCAGCAGTTATGGACAGGACCTGAACACTGAAGCTTTCTTT. This gives the protein CASSYGQDLNTEAFF. The V call is TRBV6-5, the J call TRBJ1-1; 7 bases align to TRBD1. The junction had 4 bases not matched to a gene; V was cut back by 3 bases and J by 0 bases. Looked up from germline, CDR1 is MNHEY and CDR2 is SVGAGI. This CDR3 contains 15 residues.

The V call is TRBV6-6, the J call TRBJ2-2; no clear D. V was trimmed by 7 bases and J by 6 bases, leaving 6 bases between them. Germline CDR1 is MNHNY and CDR2 is SVGAGI (reference sequence). The CDR3 loop spans 11 amino acids. For the CDR3, the DNA is TGTGCCAGCACCGGAGCCGGGGAGCTGTTTTTT. Translation gives CASTGAGELFF.